The 17 T cell receptor beta chains below all came from one sample that was sequenced in a study of blood T cell repertoires in COVID-19. Clones were read by immunoSEQ multiplex PCR, and TCRdb kept only the in-frame ones, dropping some. The repertoire holds tens of thousands of clones, with roughly 80% as singletons. The sample comprised peripheral blood. The receptors shown here come from a man between 70 and 80 years old with acute or convalescent COVID-19.

CDR3 loop: CASSSPSGGVYGYTF. CDR3 nucleotide sequence: TGTGCCAGCAGCTCCCCTAGCGGGGGGGTCTATGGCTACACCTTC. The chain uses TRBV6-5 and TRBJ1-2; possibly TRBD1 for D (5 bases). Germline V gene sequence: CDR1 MNHEY, CDR2 SVGAGI. The CDR3 totals 15 residues. V was cut by 6 bases and J by 4 bases, with 18 bases left in between.

The chain joins TRBV6-1 to TRBJ1-1; D call uncertain. CDR3 length: 17 amino acids. CDR1 MNHNS and CDR2 SASEGT come from the germline V gene. V was pared by 4 bases and J by 1 base, with 19 bases between. The DNA of the CDR3 is TGTGCCAGCAGTGGACCTTCGGTCCCGCTAGCGAACACTGAAGCTTTCTTT. Translating it yields CASSGPSVPLANTEAFF.

This chain uses TRBV18 with TRBJ1-1; a possible D gene is TRBD1 (6 bases). V lost 3 bases, J lost 4 bases, and 12 bases lay in between. This CDR3 region has 14 residues. Germline V gene lookup returns CDR1 KGHSH and CDR2 LQKENI. The CDR3 DNA reads TGTGCCAGCTCACCTCAGGGGATCAGCACTGAAGCTTTCTTT. Protein: CASSPQGISTEAFF.

The chain links TRBV28 to TRBJ2-7, with D possibly matching TRBD1 (7 bases). Trimming removed 5 bases at V and 1 base at J, with 21 bases between. Germline V lookup: CDR1 MDHEN, CDR2 SYDVKM. This CDR3 is 17 amino acids long. CDR3 in amino acids: CASSPPSGQEGSYEQYF. In nucleotides, the CDR3 is TGTGCCAGCAGTCCCCCAAGCGGACAGGAGGGGTCCTACGAGCAGTACTTC.

This chain joins TRBV27 and TRBJ1-2; no reliable D call. Trimming removed 0 bases from V and 4 bases from J, with 9 bases in between. This CDR3 spans 14 amino acids. The germline V gene has CDR1 MNHEY and CDR2 SMNVEV (reference sequence). DNA for the CDR3: TGTGCCAGCAGTTTATCGGCCAGTCTCTATGGCTACACCTTC. This translates into CASSLSASLYGYTF.

V usage is TRBV27 and J usage is TRBJ2-7; TRBD1 might be the D (6 bases). Germline V gene sequence: CDR1 MNHEY, CDR2 SMNVEV (reference sequence). The CDR3 loop spans 11 amino acids. Deletions cut 8 bases from V and 6 bases from J, with 11 bases between. The CDR3 loop is CASSQGSEQYF. The CDR3, as DNA: TGTGCCAGCTCACAGGGTTCCGAGCAGTACTTC.

The rearrangement uses TRBV9 and TRBJ1-2, with 7 bases matching TRBD1. Germline CDR1 reads SGDLS; CDR2 reads YYNGEE. V lost 3 bases, J lost 4 bases, and 12 bases stayed unmatched. This CDR3 has 16 residues. In nucleotides, the CDR3 is TGTGCCAGCAGCGCCGGGGACAGATCTACCTTCTATGGCTACACCTTC. Its translation: CASSAGDRSTFYGYTF. The variable domain in full, with the rest retrieved from reference TRBV9 and TRBJ1-2, is DSGVTQTPKHLITATGQRVTLRCSPRSGDLSVYWYQQSLDQGLQFLIQYYNGEERAKGNILERFSAQQFPDLHSELNLSSLELGDSALYFCASSAGDRSTFYGYTFGSGTRLTVV.

The V and J genes are TRBV18 and TRBJ2-1; D gene uncertain. V was shortened by 5 bases and J by 6 bases, with 11 bases between the two germline ends. The germline gives CDR1 KGHSH, CDR2 LQKENI. CDR3 length: 13 amino acids. The chain's CDR3 is CASSMYRLNEQFF. The CDR3 region has the DNA TGTGCCAGCTCAATGTATCGTCTCAATGAGCAGTTCTTC.

The chain has TRBV5-5 and TRBJ1-5; D gene uncertain. The ends were cut back, 3 bases at V and 6 bases at J, with 16 bases in the middle. In germline, CDR1 is SGHKS, CDR2 YYEKEE (reference sequence). The CDR3 runs to 15 residues. CDR3 in DNA: TGTGCCAGCAGCTCCGGATACACGGCGGGTCAGCCCCAGCATTTT. It translates to CASSSGYTAGQPQHF.

This chain's CDR3 is CASSSGQGDGYTF. The CDR3, as DNA: TGTGCCAGCAGCTCGGGACAGGGGGATGGCTACACCTTC. The genes are TRBV5-5 and TRBJ1-2; TRBD1 agrees at 11 bases. Losses at the gene ends were 3 bases for V and 6 bases for J; bases not matched to a gene: 1. The germline V gene has CDR1 SGHKS and CDR2 YYEKEE (reference sequence). The CDR3 is 13 amino acids.

This rearrangement joins TRBV4-3 to TRBJ1-2; a possible D gene is TRBD1 (5 bases). Trimming shortened V by 1 base and J by 6 bases, and 15 bases separated the two germline ends. Germline CDR1 and CDR2: LGHNA and YSLEER. This CDR3 spans 15 amino acids. CDR3 sequence reads: CASSQVRGKADGYTF. The CDR3 region has the DNA TGCGCCAGCAGCCAAGTCCGGGGGAAGGCGGATGGCTACACCTTC.

The chain employs TRBV10-3 and TRBJ2-1, with D uncertain. Between the trimmed V and J ends, which lost 0 bases and 7 bases, there was a span of 7 bases. This CDR3 comprises 13 residues. The germline gives CDR1 ENHRY, CDR2 SYGVKD. The CDR3 loop reads CAISESRENEQFF. The CDR3 DNA is TGTGCCATCAGTGAGTCGAGAGAGAATGAGCAGTTCTTC.

This clone occurred once. This chain links TRBV19 with TRBJ1-2; D perhaps matches TRBD1 (5 bases). Germline V CDR1 and CDR2: LNHDA, SQIVND (reference sequence). V lost 7 bases to trimming and J lost 0 bases, with 15 bases between them. CDR3 length: 15 residues. In nucleotides, the CDR3 is TGTGCCAGTACCATATCGCGGGGGTCTAACTATGGCTACACCTTC. Amino acid sequence: CASTISRGSNYGYTF.

The V call is TRBV7-2, the J call TRBJ1-2, with TRBD1 as a possible D gene (6 bases). The CDR3 totals 14 residues. Per the germline V gene, CDR1 is SGHTA and CDR2 is FQGNSA. V lost 2 bases and J lost 6, with 13 bases in between. The CDR3 sequence is CASSLNWGPNGYTF. CDR3 coding DNA: TGTGCCAGCAGCTTAAATTGGGGGCCAAATGGCTACACCTTC.

V usage is TRBV18 and J usage is TRBJ2-3; possible D gene TRBD1, 5 bases. The CDR3 is 14 residues long. Trimming cost V 6 bases and J 3 bases, with 13 bases left between them. CDR1 and CDR2 from the germline V gene are KGHSH and LQKENI. The CDR3 DNA reads as TGTGCCAGCTCCGCAGGGATGAGTACAGATACGCAGTATTTT. The encoded protein is CASSAGMSTDTQYF.

The J gene is TRBJ1-6, the V gene TRBV27; 7 bases line up with TRBD1. Germline V lookup: CDR1 MNHEY, CDR2 SMNVEV (reference sequence). The CDR3 length is 19 residues. With V trimmed by 4 bases and J by 0 bases, 12 bases remained unmatched. CDR3 protein: CASSSTTPGQSSYNSPLHF. DNA of the CDR3: TGTGCCAGCAGTTCTACCACTCCGGGACAGAGCTCCTATAATTCACCCCTCCACTTT.

This chain uses TRBV5-1 with TRBJ1-1; the D is unclear. The CDR3 has 13 residues. Trimming removed 4 bases at V and 8 bases at J, with 15 bases between. Germline-derived CDR1 and CDR2 are SGHRS and YFSETQ. DNA of the CDR3: TGCGCCAGCAGCCCGGCGTTTGGGGAGGAAGCTTTCTTT. It codes for CASSPAFGEEAFF.